This T cell receptor beta chain was recovered during a study of blood T cell repertoires in COVID-19. Study as a whole: The analysed material was cDNA or gDNA that came from T cells, B-cell-depleted T cells, or PBMCs.

Germline V gives CDR1 MRHNA, CDR2 SNTAGT. The V end lost 6 bases, the J end lost 1 base, and 9 bases lay between the germline ends. CDR3 length: 13 residues. Under the authors' procedure: Estimation of nucleated cell counts was performed using reference gene primer amplification. Produced via immunoSEQ multiplex PCR; TCRdb's table is partial and in-frame only. V, J and clone size are those of that table, while D and trimming were read from the DNA. There are about 100,000 clones in the sample; just under 95% occur only once, and 4.5% to 6% lies in the top ten. This clone turned up a few times. The receptor was isolated from a man between 65 and 85 years old with acute or convalescent COVID-19. The sequenced sample consisted of peripheral blood. The rearrangement joins TRBV6-4 to TRBJ1-1; D is undetermined. The CDR3 protein is CASSREENTEAFF. DNA for the CDR3: TGTGCCAGCAGCCGGGAGGAGAACACTGAAGCTTTCTTT.